These 21 T cell receptor beta chains were all obtained from the same sample, sequenced in a study of spatial heterogeneity in lung cancer. Using its own MiXCR run on the 5' RACE reads, TCRdb lists one record per CDR3 protein. Of around 11,000 distinct CDR3 sequences detected, around a quarter appear once; the ten largest clones hold less than 40%. Time point defined: sample taken at primary tumor resection. Sequencing of whole RNA from tumor, nontumor lung or frozen PBMC involved no sorting. Sequences were derived from PBMCs, sampled at surgery. The origin of the receptors is a female donor with early-stage non-small cell lung cancer.

This clonotype was recorded only once. The chain carries TRBV20-1 and TRBJ1-5; 7 positions match TRBD1. Per germline, CDR1 DFQATT and CDR2 SNEGSKA (reference sequence). CDR3 length: 18 amino acids. V lost 3 bases and J lost 0; bases outside the gene matches: 14. The CDR3: CSARGGQDRVYSNQPQHF. The CDR3, as DNA: TGCAGTGCTAGGGGTGGACAGGATCGGGTTTATAGCAATCAGCCCCAGCATTTT.

The rearrangement uses TRBV5-1 and TRBJ2-5; 8 nucleotides match TRBD2. With V trimmed by 1 base and J by 4 bases, 6 bases remained unmatched. This CDR3 is built from 15 residues. Germline loops: CDR1 SGHRS, CDR2 YFSETQ. The CDR3 here is CASSLTSGEGETQYF. The CDR3 DNA reads as TGCGCCAGCAGCTTGACTAGCGGAGAGGGAGAGACCCAGTACTTC.

This clonotype is medium-sized. This chain connects TRBV7-9 to TRBJ2-7; TRBD2 aligns across 7 bases. Germline V CDR1 and CDR2: SEHNR, FQNEAQ (reference sequence). CDR3 length: 14 residues. The J segment lost 7 bases and the V segment lost 1 base, leaving 7 bases of the junction unmatched. For the CDR3, the DNA is TGTGCCAGCAGCTTAGGAACTAGCGTGAGTGAGCAGTACTTC. It is translated as CASSLGTSVSEQYF.

The chain uses TRBV29-1 and TRBJ1-2; 7 bases align to TRBD1. The J segment lost 5 bases and the V segment lost 4 bases, leaving 7 bases of the junction unmatched. Germline CDR1 and CDR2: SQVTM and ANQGSEA. CDR3 length equals 13 residues. CDR3 loop: CSVGAGTEYGYTF. CDR3 bases: TGCAGCGTTGGTGCCGGGACAGAGTATGGCTACACCTTC. Variable domain in full (rest from reference TRBV29-1 and TRBJ1-2): SAVISQKPSRDICQRGTSLTIQCQVDSQVTMMFWYRQQPGQSLTLIATANQGSEATYESGFVIDKFPISRPNLTFSTLTVSNMSPEDSSIYLCSVGAGTEYGYTFGSGTRLTVV.

This chain connects TRBV2 to TRBJ2-2, with D possibly being TRBD2 (6 bases). The ends were cut back, 7 bases at V and 1 base at J, with 10 bases in the middle. Germline CDR1 is SNHLY and CDR2 is FYNNEI. The length of the CDR3 is 14 residues. The CDR3 region is CASTRGGNTGELFF. The CDR3 DNA reads as TGTGCCAGCACGCGGGGTGGGAACACCGGGGAGCTGTTTTTT.

CDR3 sequence (DNA): TGTGCCAGCAGACAGGGACTAGCCGGGGAGCTGTTTTTT. Residues: CASRQGLAGELFF. This chain joins TRBV7-8 and TRBJ2-2; 8 bases are a match to TRBD2. Germline V gene lookup returns CDR1 SGHVS and CDR2 FQNEAQ. Germline trimming cut 6 bases from V and 6 bases from J; bases unmatched to any gene: 3. CDR3 length equals 13 residues.

On this clonotype: The junction does not match germline at one end; this may be a read error. The V gene is TRBV5-1, the J gene TRBJ2-7; D may be TRBD1 or TRBD2 (5 bases each). The CDR3 totals 15 residues. The V gene's germline CDR1 is SGHRS and CDR2 YFSETQ. The CDR3 coding sequence is TGCGCCAGCAGCTTGGATGGGACGGCTACCTACGAGCTGTACTTC. Amino acid sequence: CASSLDGTATYELYF.

This clonotype was seen ten or more times. This chain uses TRBV18 with TRBJ2-7; TRBD1 or TRBD2 may be the D gene (5 bases each). CDR3 size: 14 residues. CDR1 is KGHSH, CDR2 LQKENI, per germline. V shed 3 bases and J shed 4 bases, with 13 bases lying between them. CDR3 in amino acids: CASSPPGRAYEQYF. The DNA of the CDR3 is TGTGCCAGCTCACCCCCGGGACGGGCGTACGAGCAGTACTTC.

This clonotype was observed a few times. The chain is built from TRBV7-2 and TRBJ2-5; no firm D call. CDR1 is SGHTA and CDR2 is FQGNSA in the germline V gene. The CDR3 consists of 12 residues. V lost 6 bases to trimming and J lost 3 bases, with 8 bases between them. The CDR3 DNA reads as TGTGCCAGCAGTATCATCAAAGAGACCCAGTACTTC. This sequence encodes CASSIIKETQYF.

Many counts were recorded for this clonotype. V and J are TRBV20-1 and TRBJ2-7, with D perhaps matching TRBD2 (5 bases). V shed 3 bases and J shed 0 bases, with 12 bases lying between them. From germline, CDR1 is DFQATT and CDR2 SNEGSKA (reference sequence). The CDR3 consists of 14 residues. The CDR3 DNA reads as TGCAGTGCTAGCGACGCGGGCCGCTCCTACGAGCAGTACTTC. It is translated as CSASDAGRSYEQYF.

V and J are TRBV20-1 and TRBJ2-5; maybe TRBD2 (5 bases). With 5 bases removed from V and 1 base from J, the gap between germline ends came to 11 bases. The germline V gene encodes CDR1 DFQATT and CDR2 SNEGSKA (reference sequence). The CDR3 extends over 13 amino acids. The CDR3, as DNA: TGCAGTGCTCGGGGTGATGCCCAAGAGACCCAGTACTTC. Encoded protein: CSARGDAQETQYF.

This clonotype has just a few counts. V and J are TRBV4-1 and TRBJ2-7, with TRBD1 identical over 12 bases. The CDR3 consists of 15 residues. The V segment lost 4 bases and the J segment 5 bases; nucleotides outside the gene matches: 6. In germline, CDR1 is MGHRA, CDR2 YSYEKL. Here the CDR3 reads CASSLGGQGADEQYF. The CDR3 bases are TGCGCCAGCAGCCTCGGGGGACAGGGGGCCGACGAGCAGTACTTC.

The J gene is TRBJ1-2, the V gene TRBV4-1; no clear D. The length of the CDR3 is 14 residues. The germline V gene has CDR1 MGHRA and CDR2 YSYEKL. The ends were cut back, 0 bases at V and 0 bases at J, with 5 bases in the middle. The CDR3 sequence: CASSQDRTNYGYTF. For the CDR3, the DNA is TGCGCCAGCAGCCAAGATCGGACTAACTATGGCTACACCTTC.

This clonotype ranks as medium-sized. V and J are TRBV20-1 and TRBJ2-7; the match to TRBD2 covers 11 bases. V lost 0 bases to trimming and J lost 0 bases; unmatched junction nucleotides: 10. The CDR3 has 18 residues. From germline, CDR1 is DFQATT and CDR2 SNEGSKA (reference sequence). CDR3 sequence: CSARDPILTSGDSYEQYF. As DNA, the CDR3 is TGCAGTGCTAGAGATCCCATCCTGACTAGCGGGGACTCCTACGAGCAGTACTTC.

This clonotype ranks as medium-sized. V usage is TRBV7-8 and J usage is TRBJ2-7; 7 bases are a match to TRBD1. CDR3 length: 14 amino acids. Germline V gene data show CDR1 as SGHVS and CDR2 as FQNEAQ. The V gene end was trimmed by 5 bases and the J gene end by 7 bases; junction bases not matched to a gene: 11. In DNA form, the CDR3 reads TGTGCCAGCAGCGAGGACAGGCTCCTTAGGGAGCAGTACTTC. As protein: CASSEDRLLREQYF.

This clonotype is medium-sized within its sample. V gene TRBV4-3 combines with J gene TRBJ2-3, with TRBD2 matching over 11 bases. This CDR3 region has 16 residues. Germline V gene data show CDR1 as LGHNA and CDR2 as YSLEER. Trimming cost V 3 bases and J 4 bases; bases outside gene matches: 6. CDR3 sequence: CASSQSGTSGPDTQYF. Here the CDR3 DNA reads TGCGCCAGCAGCCAGTCCGGGACTAGCGGTCCAGATACGCAGTATTTT.

This clonotype was detected a few times. V gene TRBV20-1 combines with J gene TRBJ2-1, with a possible D match to TRBD2 (6 bases). CDR3 length: 13 residues. The V end was cut by 6 bases, the J end by 1 base, with 10 bases between. Germline CDR1 DFQATT, CDR2 SNEGSKA (reference sequence). Written as DNA, the CDR3 is TGCAGTGCAGGGGACTTATCCTACAATGAGCAGTTCTTC. This gives the protein CSAGDLSYNEQFF.

V and J are TRBV2 and TRBJ2-3; 10 bases are a match to TRBD2. This CDR3 has 15 residues. Looked up from germline, CDR1 is SNHLY and CDR2 is FYNNEI. With 8 bases clipped from V and 4 bases from J, the junction kept 9 bases outside the gene matches. DNA for the CDR3: TGTGCCAGCGGAACACTAGCGGGGCTGGCAGATACGCAGTATTTT. Its translation is CASGTLAGLADTQYF.

The rearrangement links TRBV15 to TRBJ1-4, with D unclear. CDR1 LNHNV and CDR2 YYDKDF come from the germline V gene (reference sequence). The CDR3 sequence is 13 residues long. V lost 0 bases, J lost 6 bases, and 5 bases lay in between. The CDR3 here is CATSRDRDEKLFF. CDR3 DNA: TGTGCCACCAGCAGAGATCGAGATGAAAAACTGTTTTTT.

This clonotype was seen ten or more times. This chain connects TRBV6-2 or TRBV6-3 to TRBJ2-2; 9 bases fit TRBD1. Germline assignment: CDR1 MNHEY and CDR2 SVGEGT. There are 14 residues in the CDR3. With V trimmed by 6 bases and J by 5 bases, 4 bases remained unmatched. In DNA, the CDR3 is TGTGCCAGCAGGGCGACAGGGGGTACCGGGGAGCTGTTTTTT. This translates into CASRATGGTGELFF.

The chain employs TRBV7-2 and TRBJ2-7; no clear D. The CDR3 consists of 12 residues. CDR1 and CDR2 (germline): SGHTA, FQGNSA. The V and J ends lost 3 bases and 4 bases respectively, with 7 bases between them. CDR3 nucleotide sequence: TGTGCCAGCAGCTTTGGAAGTTACGAGCAGTACTTC. This codes for CASSFGSYEQYF.